One and the same sample provided the 3 T cell receptor beta chains below, sequenced in a study of blood T cell repertoires in COVID-19. Some clones are missing from TCRdb's copy, which holds only in-frame ones; the method was immunoSEQ multiplex PCR. This sample carries about 220,000 clones, 80% to 90% of them seen once, and the ten largest clones take 4.5% to 5.5%. The material sequenced was peripheral blood. The source is a woman aged 55-75 years who had recovered from COVID-19.

This chain joins TRBV7-9 and TRBJ1-6; 8 nucleotides match TRBD1. Germline V gene sequence: CDR1 SEHNR, CDR2 FQNEAQ (reference sequence). V was pared by 5 bases and J by 6 bases, with 3 bases of the junction left unmatched. The CDR3 covers 14 residues. Here the CDR3 DNA reads TGTGCCAGCAGCCGACAGGGGTCTAATTCACCCCTCCACTTT. Translated: CASSRQGSNSPLHF.

V is TRBV21-1 and J is TRBJ1-1; TRBD1 is the table's D call and was not checked against the DNA. TRBV21-1 has pseudogene status. This CDR3 is 14 amino acids long. The CDR3 DNA reads TGTGCCAGCAGCAAAGGCAGGGATGAAACTGAAGCTTTCTTT. This encodes CASSKGRDETEAFF.

This clone has only a few counts. This rearrangement joins TRBV5-1 to TRBJ2-7; D not certain. V gave up 3 bases and J gave up 0 bases, with 10 bases separating them. The CDR3 runs to 14 residues. Germline V gives CDR1 SGHRS, CDR2 YFSETQ. CDR3 amino acids: CASSSNPGSYEQYF. CDR3 in DNA: TGCGCCAGCAGCTCAAACCCGGGCTCCTACGAGCAGTACTTC.